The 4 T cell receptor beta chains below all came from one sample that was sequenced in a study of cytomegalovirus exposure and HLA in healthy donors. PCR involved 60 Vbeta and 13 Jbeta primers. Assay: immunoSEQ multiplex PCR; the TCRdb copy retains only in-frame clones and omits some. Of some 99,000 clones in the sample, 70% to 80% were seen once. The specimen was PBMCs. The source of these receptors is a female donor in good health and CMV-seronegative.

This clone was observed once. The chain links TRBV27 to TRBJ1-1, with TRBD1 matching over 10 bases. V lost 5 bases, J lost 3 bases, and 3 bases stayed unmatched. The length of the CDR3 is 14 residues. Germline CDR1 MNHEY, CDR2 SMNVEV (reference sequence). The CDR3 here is CASSMTGGHTEAFF. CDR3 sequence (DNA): TGTGCCAGCAGTATGACAGGGGGCCACACTGAAGCTTTCTTT.

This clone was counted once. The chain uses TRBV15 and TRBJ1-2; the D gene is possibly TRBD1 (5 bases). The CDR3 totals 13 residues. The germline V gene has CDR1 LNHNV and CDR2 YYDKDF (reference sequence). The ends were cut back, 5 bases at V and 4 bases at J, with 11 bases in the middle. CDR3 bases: TGTGCCACCAGCGCGGGGGGAGGCTATGGCTACACCTTC. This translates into CATSAGGGYGYTF.

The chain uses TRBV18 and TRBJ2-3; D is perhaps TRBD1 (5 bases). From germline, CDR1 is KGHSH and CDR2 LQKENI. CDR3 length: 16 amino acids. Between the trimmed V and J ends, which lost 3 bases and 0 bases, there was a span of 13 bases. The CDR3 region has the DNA TGTGCCAGCTCACCGGGGCGAACAGCCAGCACAGATACGCAGTATTTT. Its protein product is CASSPGRTASTDTQYF.

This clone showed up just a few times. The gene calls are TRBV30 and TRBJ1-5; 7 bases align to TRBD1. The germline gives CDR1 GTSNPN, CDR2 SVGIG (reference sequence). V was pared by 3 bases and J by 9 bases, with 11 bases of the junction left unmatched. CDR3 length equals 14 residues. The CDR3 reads CAWSQLQGPGPQHF. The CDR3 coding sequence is TGTGCCTGGAGCCAACTACAGGGGCCGGGGCCCCAGCATTTT.